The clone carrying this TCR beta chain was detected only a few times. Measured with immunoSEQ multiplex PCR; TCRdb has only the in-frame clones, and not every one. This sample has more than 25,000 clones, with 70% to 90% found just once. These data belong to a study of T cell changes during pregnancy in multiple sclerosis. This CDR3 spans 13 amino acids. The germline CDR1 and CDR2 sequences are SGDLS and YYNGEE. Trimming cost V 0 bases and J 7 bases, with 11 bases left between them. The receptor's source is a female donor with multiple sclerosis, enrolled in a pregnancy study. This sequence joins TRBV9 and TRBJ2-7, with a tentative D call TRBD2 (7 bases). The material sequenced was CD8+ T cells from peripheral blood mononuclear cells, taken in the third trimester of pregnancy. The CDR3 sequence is CASSVDEGGEQYF. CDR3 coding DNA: TGTGCCAGCAGCGTAGATGAGGGGGGGGAGCAGTACTTC.